The clone carrying this T cell receptor beta chain was observed many times. The sample belongs to a study of T cells after yellow fever vaccination. This CDR3 comprises 15 residues. In germline, CDR1 is DFQATT, CDR2 SNEGSKA (reference sequence). V was pared by 2 bases and J by 3 bases, with 15 bases between. TCRdb called the 5' RACE reads again in MiXCR, with one record for every CDR3 protein. The repertoire consists of 500,000 to 700,000 distinct CDR3 sequences, with approximately 21% occurring once and the leading ten covering 13% to 15%. The sequence was collected from a man under 40 who received the YFV17D yellow fever vaccine. J is TRBJ2-3 and V is TRBV20-1, with a tentative D call TRBD1 (5 bases). Sequenced here: PBMCs, sampled 15 days after the yellow fever booster vaccination. For the CDR3, the DNA is TGCAGTGCTAGAAGGGGCAGGTGGGGAACAGATACGCAGTATTTT. Translation gives CSARRGRWGTDTQYF.